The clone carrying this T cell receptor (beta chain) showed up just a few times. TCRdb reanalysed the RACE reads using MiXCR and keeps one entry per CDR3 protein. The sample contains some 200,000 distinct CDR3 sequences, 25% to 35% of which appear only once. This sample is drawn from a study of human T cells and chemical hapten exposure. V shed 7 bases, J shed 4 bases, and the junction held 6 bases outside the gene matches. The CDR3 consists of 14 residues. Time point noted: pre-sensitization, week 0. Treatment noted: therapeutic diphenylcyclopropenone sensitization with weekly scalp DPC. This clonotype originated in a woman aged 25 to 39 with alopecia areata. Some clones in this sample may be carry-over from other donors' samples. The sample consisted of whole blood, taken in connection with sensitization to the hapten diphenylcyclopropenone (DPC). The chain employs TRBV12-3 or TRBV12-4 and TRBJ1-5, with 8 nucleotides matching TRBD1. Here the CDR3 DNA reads TGTGCCAGCACGCCGGGACAGGTAAATCAGCCCCAGCATTTT. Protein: CASTPGQVNQPQHF.